This entry lists 9 T cell receptor beta chains sequenced from one sample in a study of blood T cell repertoires in COVID-19. Here immunoSEQ multiplex PCR was the method, and the copy in TCRdb shows in-frame clones only, minus some. Among just over 300,000 clones listed, roughly 86% were seen once. The sequencing sample was made of peripheral blood. The receptors stem from a woman in her 30s with COVID-19, enrolled during active disease.

This rearrangement joins TRBV9 to TRBJ1-2; no clear D gene. This CDR3 is built from 14 residues. Trimming removed 0 bases from V and 5 bases from J, with 11 bases in between. Per the germline V gene, CDR1 is SGDLS and CDR2 is YYNGEE. The CDR3: CASSVDPVSYGYTF. In nucleotides, the CDR3 is TGTGCCAGCAGCGTAGATCCAGTAAGTTATGGCTACACCTTC.

The chain's CDR3 is CASSQFGQGRTEAFF. The CDR3 nucleotides read TGCGCCAGCAGCCAATTTGGACAGGGGAGAACTGAAGCTTTCTTT. This rearrangement joins TRBV4-1 to TRBJ1-1; 9 bases agree with TRBD1. After removal of 2 bases from V and 5 bases from J, the junction contained 6 bases not matched to a gene. CDR1 MGHRA and CDR2 YSYEKL come from the germline V gene. This CDR3 spans 15 amino acids.

As concerns this clone: The same CDR3 is also encoded by other DNA sequences in this sample. This chain links TRBV3-1 (or the pseudogene TRBV3-2) with TRBJ2-1, with D possibly being TRBD2 (6 bases). Germline V gene data show CDR1 as LGHDT and CDR2 as YNNKEL (reference sequence). The CDR3 has 14 amino acids. V gave up 1 base and J gave up 4 bases, with 8 bases separating them. CDR3: CASSQGGAYNEQFF. The CDR3 DNA sequence: TGTGCCAGCAGCCAAGGCGGGGCTTACAATGAGCAGTTCTTC.

This rearrangement joins TRBV5-1 to TRBJ1-2; TRBD1 aligns across 10 bases. The CDR3 runs 13 residues. The junction had 8 bases not matched to a gene; V was cut back by 5 bases and J by 10 bases. CDR1 is SGHRS, CDR2 YFSETQ, per germline. The chain's CDR3 is CASSVGQGGFYTF. CDR3 nucleotide sequence: TGCGCCAGCAGTGTCGGACAGGGGGGATTCTACACCTTC.

The rearrangement uses TRBV5-6 and TRBJ2-7; perhaps TRBD1 as D (5 bases). Looked up from germline, CDR1 is SGHDT and CDR2 is YYEEEE. The CDR3 is 14 amino acids. Trimming stripped 0 bases from V and 5 bases from J, with 12 bases between. The CDR3, as DNA: TGTGCCAGCAGCTTGGGGGGCTTTGGGGACGAGCAGTACTTC. Its translation is CASSLGGFGDEQYF.

The chain combines TRBV5-1 with TRBJ2-5, with 7 bases matching TRBD1. The CDR3 is 14 amino acids. V lost 4 bases, J lost 3 bases, and 6 bases stayed unmatched. The germline V gene encodes CDR1 SGHRS and CDR2 YFSETQ. CDR3 coding DNA: TGCGCCAGCAGCCCCGGACAGGCAGAAGAGACCCAGTACTTC. Its translation: CASSPGQAEETQYF.

J is TRBJ2-7 and V is TRBV19; 9 positions agree with TRBD1. Germline loops: CDR1 LNHDA, CDR2 SQIVND (reference sequence). V shed 5 bases, J shed 3 bases, and the junction held 8 bases outside the gene matches. The CDR3 spans 15 residues. CDR3 loop: CASSDPDRGLYEQYF. The DNA for the CDR3 is TGTGCCAGTAGTGACCCGGACAGGGGACTCTACGAGCAGTACTTC.

V usage is TRBV19 and J usage is TRBJ1-1; 9 bases agree with TRBD1. This CDR3 contains 14 residues. V gave up 7 bases and J gave up 5 bases; unmatched junction bases: 8. CDR1 is LNHDA, CDR2 SQIVND, per germline (reference sequence). CDR3 sequence: CASNWGQGRTEAFF. CDR3 nucleotides: TGTGCCAGTAACTGGGGACAGGGCCGGACTGAAGCTTTCTTT.

CDR3 coding DNA: TGTGCCAGCATCCCGCGTACGGGCGAGCAGTACGTC. Protein sequence: CASIPRTGEQYV. The chain combines TRBV2 with TRBJ2-7, with D hard to call. The CDR3 spans 12 residues. V was shortened by 7 bases and J by 6 bases, with 13 bases between the two germline ends. Germline values: CDR1 SNHLY, CDR2 FYNNEI.